This T cell receptor beta chain was observed in a study of cytomegalovirus exposure and HLA in healthy donors. A multiplex PCR was run with 60 Vbeta primers and 13 Jbeta primers. The data were produced by immunoSEQ multiplex PCR, yet TCRdb's version contains in-frame clones alone and is incomplete. The table includes approximately 190,000 clones, around 84% detected once. The study's findings and limits: When a later analysis compared HLA-associated TCR beta chains with equally common others, the HLA-associated chains turned out to be more clonally expanded and to have lower generation probabilities.

As to this clone: The antigen is undetermined.

V was clipped by 5 bases and J by 3 bases, with 11 bases between them. From germline, CDR1 is SGHNT and CDR2 YENEEA. The CDR3 has 13 amino acids. Sequencing was performed on PBMCs. The clonotype originates from a woman in her fifties or sixties in good health and CMV-seropositive. The rearrangement uses TRBV11-3 and TRBJ2-7, with unresolved D. The CDR3: CASSPPGVYEQYF. In DNA form, the CDR3 reads TGTGCCAGCAGCCCTCCCGGAGTCTACGAGCAGTACTTC.